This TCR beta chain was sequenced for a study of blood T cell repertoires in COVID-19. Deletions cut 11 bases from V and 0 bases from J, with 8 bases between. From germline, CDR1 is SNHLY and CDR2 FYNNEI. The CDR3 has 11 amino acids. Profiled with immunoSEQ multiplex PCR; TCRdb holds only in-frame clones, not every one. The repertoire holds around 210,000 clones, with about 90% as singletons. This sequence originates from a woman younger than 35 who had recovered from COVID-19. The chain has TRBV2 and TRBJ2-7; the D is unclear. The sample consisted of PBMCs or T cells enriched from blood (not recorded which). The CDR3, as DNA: TGTGCCGCCGGGTCCTCCTACGAGCAGTACTTC. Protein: CAAGSSYEQYF. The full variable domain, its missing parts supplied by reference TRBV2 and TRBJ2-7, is EPEVTQTPSHQVTQMGQEVILRCVPISNHLYFYWYRQILGQKVEFLVSFYNNEISEKSEIFDDQFSVERPDGSNFTLKIRSTKLEDSAMYFCAAGSSYEQYFGPGTRLTVT.